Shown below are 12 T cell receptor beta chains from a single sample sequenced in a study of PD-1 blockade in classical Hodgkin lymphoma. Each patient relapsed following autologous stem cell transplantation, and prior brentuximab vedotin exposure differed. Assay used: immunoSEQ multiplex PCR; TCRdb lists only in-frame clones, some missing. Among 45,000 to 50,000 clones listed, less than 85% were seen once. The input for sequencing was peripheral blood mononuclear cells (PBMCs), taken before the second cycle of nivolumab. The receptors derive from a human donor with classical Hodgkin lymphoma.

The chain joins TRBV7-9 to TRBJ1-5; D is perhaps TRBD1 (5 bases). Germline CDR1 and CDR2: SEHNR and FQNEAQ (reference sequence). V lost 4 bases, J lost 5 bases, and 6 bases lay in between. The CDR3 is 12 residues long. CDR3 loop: CASSWDDQPQHF. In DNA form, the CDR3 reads TGTGCCAGCAGCTGGGACGATCAGCCCCAGCATTTT.

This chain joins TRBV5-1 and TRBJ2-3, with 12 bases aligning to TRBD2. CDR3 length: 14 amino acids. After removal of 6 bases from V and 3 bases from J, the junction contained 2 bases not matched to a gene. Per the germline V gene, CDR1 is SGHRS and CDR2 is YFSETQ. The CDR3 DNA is TGCGCCAGCAATCTAGCGGGAGGGACAGATACGCAGTATTTT. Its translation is CASNLAGGTDTQYF.

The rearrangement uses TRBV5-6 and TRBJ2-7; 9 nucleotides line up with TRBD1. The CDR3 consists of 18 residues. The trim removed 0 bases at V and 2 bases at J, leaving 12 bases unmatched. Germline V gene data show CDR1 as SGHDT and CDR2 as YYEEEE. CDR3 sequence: CASSLAGTGLLFTYEQYF. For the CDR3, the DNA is TGTGCCAGCAGCTTGGCCGGGACAGGGTTGTTGTTTACCTACGAGCAGTACTTC.

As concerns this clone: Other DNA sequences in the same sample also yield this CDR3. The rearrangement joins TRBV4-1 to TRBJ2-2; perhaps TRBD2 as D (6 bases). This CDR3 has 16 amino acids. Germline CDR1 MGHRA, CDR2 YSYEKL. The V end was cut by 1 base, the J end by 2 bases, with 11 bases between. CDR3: CASSQVAGTNTGELFF. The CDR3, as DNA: TGCGCCAGCAGCCAAGTGGCGGGGACTAACACCGGGGAGCTGTTTTTT.

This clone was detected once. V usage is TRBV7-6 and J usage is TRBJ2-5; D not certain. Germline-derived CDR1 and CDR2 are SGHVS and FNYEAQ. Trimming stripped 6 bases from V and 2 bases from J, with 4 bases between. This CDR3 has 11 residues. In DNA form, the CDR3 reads TGTGCCAGCAGTATACAAGAGACCCAGTACTTC. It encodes CASSIQETQYF.

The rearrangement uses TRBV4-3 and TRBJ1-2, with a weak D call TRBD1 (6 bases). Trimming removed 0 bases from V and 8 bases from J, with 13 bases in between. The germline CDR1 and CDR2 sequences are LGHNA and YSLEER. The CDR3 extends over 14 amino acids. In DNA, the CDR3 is TGCGCCAGCAGCCAAGATCGCGTGGGGGGCGGCTACACCTTC. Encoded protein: CASSQDRVGGGYTF.

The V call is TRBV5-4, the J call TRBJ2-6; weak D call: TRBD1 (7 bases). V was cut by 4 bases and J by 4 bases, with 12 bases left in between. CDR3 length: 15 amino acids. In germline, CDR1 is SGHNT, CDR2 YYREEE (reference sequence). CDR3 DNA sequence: TGTGCCAGCAGCCTGGAGGGGGCGGGGGCCAACGTCCTGACTTTC. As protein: CASSLEGAGANVLTF.

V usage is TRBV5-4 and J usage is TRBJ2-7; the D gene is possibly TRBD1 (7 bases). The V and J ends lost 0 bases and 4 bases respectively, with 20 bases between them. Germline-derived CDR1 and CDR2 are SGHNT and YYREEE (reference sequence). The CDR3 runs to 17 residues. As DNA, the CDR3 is TGTGCCAGCAGCTTGGGGGGGGCACAGGGGATGGGGTACGAGCAGTACTTC. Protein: CASSLGGAQGMGYEQYF.

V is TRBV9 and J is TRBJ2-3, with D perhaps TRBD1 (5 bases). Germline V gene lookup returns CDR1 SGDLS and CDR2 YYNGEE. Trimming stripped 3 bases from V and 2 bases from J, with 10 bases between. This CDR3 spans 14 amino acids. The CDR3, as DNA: TGTGCCAGCAGCGAAGGGGTACTCACAGATACGCAGTATTTT. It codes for CASSEGVLTDTQYF.

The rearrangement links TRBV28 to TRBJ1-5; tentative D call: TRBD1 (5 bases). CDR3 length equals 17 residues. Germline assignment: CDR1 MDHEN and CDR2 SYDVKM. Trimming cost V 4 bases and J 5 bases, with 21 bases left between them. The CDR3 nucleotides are TGTGCCAGCAGTTCATTCTCCCAGGATCCGGGGGATCAGCCCCAGCATTTT. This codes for CASSSFSQDPGDQPQHF.

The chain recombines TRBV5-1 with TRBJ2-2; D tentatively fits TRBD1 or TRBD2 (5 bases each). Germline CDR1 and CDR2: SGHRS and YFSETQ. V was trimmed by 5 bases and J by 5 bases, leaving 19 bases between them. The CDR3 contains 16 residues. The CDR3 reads CASREPRGSGTGELFF. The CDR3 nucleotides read TGCGCCAGCAGAGAACCGAGGGGCTCGGGTACCGGGGAGCTGTTTTTT.

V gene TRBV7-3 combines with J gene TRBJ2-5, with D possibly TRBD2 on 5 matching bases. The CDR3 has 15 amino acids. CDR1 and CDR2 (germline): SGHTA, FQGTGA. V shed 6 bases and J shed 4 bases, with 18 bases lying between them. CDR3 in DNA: TGTGCCAGCAGTTTGTTCGGGGAATCTGGAGAGACCCAGTACTTC. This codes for CASSLFGESGETQYF.